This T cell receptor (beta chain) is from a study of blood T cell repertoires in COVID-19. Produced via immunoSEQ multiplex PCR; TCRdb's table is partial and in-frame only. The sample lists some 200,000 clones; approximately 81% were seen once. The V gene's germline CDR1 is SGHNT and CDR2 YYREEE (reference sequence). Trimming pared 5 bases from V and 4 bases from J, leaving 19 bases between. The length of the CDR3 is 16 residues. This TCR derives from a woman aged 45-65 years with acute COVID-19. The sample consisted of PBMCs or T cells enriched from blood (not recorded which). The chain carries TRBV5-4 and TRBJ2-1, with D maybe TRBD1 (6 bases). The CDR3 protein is CASRGSGPGVYNEQFF. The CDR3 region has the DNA TGTGCCAGCAGGGGCTCGGGGCCAGGGGTTTACAATGAGCAGTTCTTC.